These 7 T cell receptor beta chains came from one sample sequenced in a study of CD8 T cells in ankylosing spondylitis. TCRdb re-derived calls from the 5' RACE reads in MiXCR, one entry per CDR3 protein. This sample has tens of thousands of distinct CDR3 sequences, with around 25% found just once. Material for sequencing was blood, either unsorted or a sorted T cell fraction (not recorded which). Every receptor here comes from a male donor with ankylosing spondylitis or in good health (not recorded which).

This clonotype was found a few times. The genes are TRBV10-3 and TRBJ1-1; D uncertain. Germline CDR1 and CDR2: ENHRY and SYGVKD. Trimming removed 5 bases from V and 0 bases from J, with 7 bases in between. CDR3 size: 13 residues. The CDR3, as DNA: TGTGCCATCAGTAGCGATCTGAACACTGAAGCTTTCTTT. It codes for CAISSDLNTEAFF.

The chain has TRBV28 and TRBJ1-1; D is ambiguous. Germline CDR1 is MDHEN and CDR2 is SYDVKM. The ends were cut back, 6 bases at V and 5 bases at J, with 16 bases in the middle. CDR3 length: 14 amino acids. The CDR3 loop reads CASSLGGVWTEAFF. The DNA for the CDR3 is TGTGCCAGCAGCCTCGGCGGGGTGTGGACTGAAGCTTTCTTT.

This chain uses TRBV18 with TRBJ2-7, with D possibly matching TRBD1 (6 bases). Germline loops: CDR1 KGHSH, CDR2 LQKENI. The CDR3 consists of 13 residues. The V end was cut by 3 bases, the J end by 1 base, with 7 bases between. The CDR3 protein is CASSPTGSYEQYF. CDR3 sequence (DNA): TGTGCCAGCTCACCCACAGGGTCCTACGAGCAGTACTTC.

The chain combines TRBV20-1 with TRBJ2-3, with 7 positions matching TRBD2. Germline V CDR1 and CDR2: DFQATT, SNEGSKA (reference sequence). J lost 4 bases, V lost 4 bases, and 17 bases had no gene match. CDR3 length: 17 amino acids. The CDR3 spells CSAKGGRKTGHADTQYF. In nucleotides, the CDR3 is TGCAGTGCTAAAGGCGGGAGAAAAACTGGGCACGCAGATACGCAGTATTTT.

The CDR3 loop is CASSLWELPTDTQYF. CDR3 bases: TGTGCCAGCAGCTTATGGGAGCTCCCCACAGATACGCAGTATTTT. The chain is built from TRBV7-2 and TRBJ2-3; maybe TRBD2 (5 bases). This CDR3 contains 15 residues. Germline CDR1 reads SGHTA; CDR2 reads FQGNSA. The V gene lost 2 bases and the J gene lost 2 bases, with 11 bases spanning the gap.

The chain links TRBV29-1 to TRBJ2-5; TRBD1 or TRBD2 may be the D gene (5 bases each). Germline CDR1 reads SQVTM; CDR2 reads ANQGSEA. Trimming left V 6 bases short and J 5 bases short, with 13 bases between. There are 12 residues in the CDR3. The CDR3 coding sequence is TGCAGCGTGACTACAGGAATGGAGACCCAGTACTTC. This encodes CSVTTGMETQYF.

The rearrangement uses TRBV11-1 and TRBJ2-1; possibly TRBD2 for D (8 bases). V lost 2 bases to trimming and J lost 0 bases, with 20 bases between them. The CDR3 contains 19 residues. CDR1 and CDR2 from the germline V gene are SGHAT and FQDESV (reference sequence). CDR3 coding DNA: TGTGCCAGCAGCTTAACGGGGGTACAGGGGACTAGCTCCTACAATGAGCAGTTCTTC. Translating it yields CASSLTGVQGTSSYNEQFF.